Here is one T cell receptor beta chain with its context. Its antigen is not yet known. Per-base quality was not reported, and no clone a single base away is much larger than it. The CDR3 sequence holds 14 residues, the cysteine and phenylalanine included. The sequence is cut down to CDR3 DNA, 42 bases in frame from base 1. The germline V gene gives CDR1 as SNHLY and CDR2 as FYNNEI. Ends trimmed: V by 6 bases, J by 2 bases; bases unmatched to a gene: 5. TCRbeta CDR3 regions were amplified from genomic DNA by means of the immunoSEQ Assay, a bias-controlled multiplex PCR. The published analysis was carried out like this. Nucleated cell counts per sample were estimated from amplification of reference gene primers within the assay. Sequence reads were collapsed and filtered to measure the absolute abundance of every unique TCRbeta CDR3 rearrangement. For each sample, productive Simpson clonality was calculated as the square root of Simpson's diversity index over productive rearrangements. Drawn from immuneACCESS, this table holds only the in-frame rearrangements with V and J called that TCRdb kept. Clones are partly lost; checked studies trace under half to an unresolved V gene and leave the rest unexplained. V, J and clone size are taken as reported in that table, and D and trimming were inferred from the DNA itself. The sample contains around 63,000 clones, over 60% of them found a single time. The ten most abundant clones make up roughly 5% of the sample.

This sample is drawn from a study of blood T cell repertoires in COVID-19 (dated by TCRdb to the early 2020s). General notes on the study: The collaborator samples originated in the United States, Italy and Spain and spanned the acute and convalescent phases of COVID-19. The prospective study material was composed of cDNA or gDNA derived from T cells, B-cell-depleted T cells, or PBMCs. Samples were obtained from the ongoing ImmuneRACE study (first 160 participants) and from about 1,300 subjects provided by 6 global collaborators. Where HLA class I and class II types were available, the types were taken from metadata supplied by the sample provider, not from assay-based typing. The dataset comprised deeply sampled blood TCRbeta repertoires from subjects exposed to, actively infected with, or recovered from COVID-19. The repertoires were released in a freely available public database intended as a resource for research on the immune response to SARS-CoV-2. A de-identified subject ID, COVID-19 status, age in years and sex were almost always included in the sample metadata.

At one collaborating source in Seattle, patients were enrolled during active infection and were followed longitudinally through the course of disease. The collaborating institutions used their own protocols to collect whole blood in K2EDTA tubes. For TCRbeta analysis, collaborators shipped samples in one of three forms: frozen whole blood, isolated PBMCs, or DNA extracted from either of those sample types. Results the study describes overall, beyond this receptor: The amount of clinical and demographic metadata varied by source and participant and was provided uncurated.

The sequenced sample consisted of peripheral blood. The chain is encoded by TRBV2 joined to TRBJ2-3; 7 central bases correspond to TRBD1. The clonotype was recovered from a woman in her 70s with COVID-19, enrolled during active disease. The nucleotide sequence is TGTGCCAGCAGGGCGGACAGGAACACAGATACGCAGTATTTT. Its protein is CASRADRNTDTQYF.